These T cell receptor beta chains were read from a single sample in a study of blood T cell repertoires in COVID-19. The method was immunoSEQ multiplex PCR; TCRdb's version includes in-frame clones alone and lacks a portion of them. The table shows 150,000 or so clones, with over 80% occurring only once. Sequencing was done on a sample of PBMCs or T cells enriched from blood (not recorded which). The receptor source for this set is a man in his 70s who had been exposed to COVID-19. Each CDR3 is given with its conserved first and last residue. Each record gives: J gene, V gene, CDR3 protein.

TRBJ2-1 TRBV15 CATSRDLAGAALLEQFF
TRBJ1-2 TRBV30 CAWRKTGVYGYTF
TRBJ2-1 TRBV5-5 CASSLEDSWDEQFF
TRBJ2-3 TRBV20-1 CSASDYVTSGEYF
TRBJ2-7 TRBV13 CASSFLTSGGDEQYF
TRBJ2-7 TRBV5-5 CATPHRGAGSYEQYF
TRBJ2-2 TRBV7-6 CASSLARGQGPTGELFF
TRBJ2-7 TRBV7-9 CASSFSYEQYF
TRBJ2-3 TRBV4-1 CASSLTQGAQYF
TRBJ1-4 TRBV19 CASSIFQGNNEKLFF
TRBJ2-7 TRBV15 CATSRDRGTVGEQYF
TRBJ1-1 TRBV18 CASSANTGGAWTEAFF
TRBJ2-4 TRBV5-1 CASSLRPDRNIQYF
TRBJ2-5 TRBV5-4 CASSLEVGSGETQYF
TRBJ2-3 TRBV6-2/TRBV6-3 CASSHPGLAGTDTQYF
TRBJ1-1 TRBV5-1 CASSLVGQGEAFF
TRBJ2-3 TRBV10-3 CATREGGEPDTQYF
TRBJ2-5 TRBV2 CASRPGTGGQETQYF
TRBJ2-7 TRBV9 CASSVGQGVSYEQYF
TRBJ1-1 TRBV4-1 CASSQGPGGAPEAFF